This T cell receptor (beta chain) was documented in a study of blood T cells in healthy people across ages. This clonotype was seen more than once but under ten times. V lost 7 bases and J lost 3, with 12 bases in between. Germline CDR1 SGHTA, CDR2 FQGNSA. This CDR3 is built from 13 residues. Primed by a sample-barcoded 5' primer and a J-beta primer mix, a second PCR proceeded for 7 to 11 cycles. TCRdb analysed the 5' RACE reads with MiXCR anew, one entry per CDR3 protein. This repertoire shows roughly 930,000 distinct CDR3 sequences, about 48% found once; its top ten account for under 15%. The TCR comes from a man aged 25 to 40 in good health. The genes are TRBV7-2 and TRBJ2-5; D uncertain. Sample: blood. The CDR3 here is CASNIGFEETQYF. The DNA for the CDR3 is TGTGCCAGCAACATAGGGTTTGAAGAGACCCAGTACTTC.